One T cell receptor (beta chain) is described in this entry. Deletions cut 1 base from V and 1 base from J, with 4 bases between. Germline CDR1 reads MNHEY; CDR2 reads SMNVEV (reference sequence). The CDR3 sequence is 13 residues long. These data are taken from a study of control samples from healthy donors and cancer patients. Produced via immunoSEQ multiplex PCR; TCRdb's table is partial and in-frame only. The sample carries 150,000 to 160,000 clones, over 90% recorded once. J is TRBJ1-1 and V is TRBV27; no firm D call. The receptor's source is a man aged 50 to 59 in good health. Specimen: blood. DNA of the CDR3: TGTGCCAGCAGTTTATACGGGAACACTGAAGCTTTCTTT. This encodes CASSLYGNTEAFF.